This T cell receptor beta chain was obtained from a study of control samples from healthy donors and cancer patients. Between the trimmed V and J ends, which lost 4 bases and 5 bases, there was a span of 16 bases. CDR1 and CDR2 (germline): SGHRS, YFSETQ. There are 14 residues in the CDR3. Assay used: immunoSEQ multiplex PCR; TCRdb lists only in-frame clones, some missing. The data hold around 82,000 clones, with about 89% observed a single time. The source is a man in his fifties in good health. The chain is built from TRBV5-1 and TRBJ2-7; D is possibly TRBD1 or TRBD2 (5 bases each). Sequencing was carried out using blood. The CDR3 here is CASSPSGLLDEQYF. The CDR3 DNA is TGCGCCAGCAGCCCATCGGGGCTGCTGGACGAGCAGTACTTC.